The 13 T cell receptor beta chains listed next were all sequenced from one sample in a study of Graves' ophthalmopathy and Graves' hyperthyroidism. Using RNA transcripts, the TCR beta CDR3 regions were amplified. HTBI-primed RT-PCR formed the first round, and a multiplex PCR formed the second. TCRdb re-derived calls from the multiplex PCR reads in MiXCR, one entry per CDR3 protein. The sample has more than 550,000 distinct CDR3 sequences; 35% to 50% are singletons. Sequencing input: peripheral blood. The receptors originated from an adult man with Graves' ophthalmopathy.

This clonotype was counted at least ten times. The chain employs TRBV19 and TRBJ1-1; no clear D gene. CDR3 length equals 11 residues. V lost 9 bases to trimming and J lost 8 bases, with 13 bases between them. Per germline, CDR1 LNHDA and CDR2 SQIVND (reference sequence). The CDR3 nucleotides are TGTGCCAGCCGGGTGGAAATGGAAGCTTTCTTT. The encoded protein is CASRVEMEAFF.

Worth noting for this clonotype: One end of the junction varies from germline; a read error may be responsible. The rearrangement links TRBV2 to TRBJ1-2; 8 nucleotides align to TRBD1. Per the germline V gene, CDR1 is SNHLY and CDR2 is FYNNEI. The CDR3 totals 15 residues. The CDR3 here is CASSPPLTGVYGYTF. In DNA, the CDR3 is TGCGCCAGCAGCCCCCCCCTGACAGGGGTCTATGGCTACACCTTC.

The CDR3 region is CASRSSGTGPAYEQYF. CDR3 in DNA: TGTGCCAGCAGGTCCTCTGGGACAGGGCCAGCCTACGAGCAGTACTTC. The chain couples TRBV12-3 or TRBV12-4 to TRBJ2-7; 9 bases are shared with TRBD1. The CDR3 consists of 16 residues. Losses at the gene ends were 6 bases for V and 2 bases for J; bases not matched to a gene: 11.

This clonotype was seen ten or more times. This chain links TRBV19 with TRBJ2-2; 9 bases are shared with TRBD1. The CDR3 consists of 15 residues. Trimming at V came to 10 bases and at J to 7 bases, leaving 13 bases not matched to a gene. Germline V gives CDR1 LNHDA, CDR2 SQIVND (reference sequence). The CDR3 spells CATSRLGQGLGELFF. The CDR3 DNA is TGTGCCACCTCACGGCTGGGACAGGGTCTCGGGGAGCTGTTTTTT.

The genes are TRBV5-1 and TRBJ1-5, with 8 bases that match TRBD1. The junction had 14 bases not matched to a gene; V was cut back by 1 base and J by 14 bases. The CDR3 runs to 15 residues. Germline V gives CDR1 SGHRS, CDR2 YFSETQ. The CDR3 coding sequence is TGCGCCAGCAGCTTGTGGGGGTCGGACAGGGCGTCCGAGCATTTT. It translates to CASSLWGSDRASEHF.

The gene calls are TRBV13 and TRBJ1-1; D is possibly TRBD1 (5 bases). This CDR3 region has 16 residues. Trimming took off 4 bases at V and 0 bases at J, with 15 bases between the two ends. Germline V gene data show CDR1 as PRHDT and CDR2 as FYEKMQ (reference sequence). This chain's CDR3 is CASSSWRGGLNTEAFF. The CDR3 DNA follows: TGTGCCAGCAGCTCCTGGCGGGGCGGACTGAACACTGAAGCTTTCTTT.

This clonotype showed up just a few times. The V call is TRBV12-3 or TRBV12-4, the J call TRBJ2-7; D is unclear. The CDR3 totals 15 residues. Between the trimmed V and J ends, which lost 3 bases and 1 base, there was a span of 13 bases. The CDR3 DNA sequence: TGTGCCAGCAGTTTGTCAAAAAGGGATTCCTACGAGCAGTACTTC. As protein: CASSLSKRDSYEQYF.

In this sample, this clonotype turned up many times. The chain joins TRBV11-2 to TRBJ1-1; weak D call: TRBD1 (5 bases). The CDR3 totals 15 residues. Trimming took off 5 bases at V and 4 bases at J, with 17 bases between the two ends. Germline V gene lookup returns CDR1 SGHAT and CDR2 FQNNGV. CDR3 region: CASSRHAGTGTEAFF. The DNA of the CDR3 is TGTGCCAGCAGCCGTCACGCAGGGACCGGCACTGAAGCTTTCTTT.

This chain links TRBV20-1 with TRBJ1-6; weak D call: TRBD1 (6 bases). Per germline, CDR1 DFQATT and CDR2 SNEGSKA (reference sequence). This CDR3 is built from 16 residues. V shed 0 bases and J shed 6 bases, with 15 bases lying between them. In DNA form, the CDR3 reads TGCAGTGCTAGAGATTCCGGGGGCTCATTTAATTCACCCCTCCACTTT. Its protein product is CSARDSGGSFNSPLHF.

Comments on this clonotype: This may stem from a read error, because a much larger clone lies one nucleotide away. The chain uses TRBV7-3 and TRBJ2-5; 9 bases are shared with TRBD2. Trimming removed 2 bases from V and 5 bases from J; junction bases left unmatched: 12. This CDR3 comprises 17 residues. Germline CDR1 and CDR2: SGHTA and FQGTGA. The chain's CDR3 is CASSLFDSGGSHETQYF. DNA of the CDR3: TGTGCCAGCAGCTTATTTGATAGCGGGGGATCCCACGAGACCCAGTACTTC.

This clonotype was seen many times. The chain employs TRBV20-1 and TRBJ2-5; 10 bases are shared with TRBD1. The germline CDR1 and CDR2 sequences are DFQATT and SNEGSKA (reference sequence). With 3 bases clipped from V and 4 bases from J, the junction kept 5 bases outside the gene matches. The CDR3 has 14 residues. The CDR3 DNA reads as TGCAGTGCTAGCTATGACAGGGGGCCAGAGACCCAGTACTTC. Its translation is CSASYDRGPETQYF.

The chain carries TRBV24-1 and TRBJ1-6, with 7 nucleotides matching TRBD1. This CDR3 is 12 amino acids long. Germline-derived CDR1 and CDR2 are KGHDR and SFDVKD. V shed 7 bases, J shed 16 bases, and the junction held 9 bases outside the gene matches. The CDR3 loop reads CATRQAGGTLHF. The CDR3, as DNA: TGTGCCACCAGGCAGGCAGGGGGAACACTCCACTTT.

This clonotype has ten or more counts. V usage is TRBV9 and J usage is TRBJ1-3; D is undetermined. This CDR3 spans 15 amino acids. Looked up from germline, CDR1 is SGDLS and CDR2 is YYNGEE. Trimming left V 0 bases short and J 0 bases short, with 7 bases between. In DNA, the CDR3 is TGTGCCAGCAGCGTAGGCGACGGCTCTGGAAACACCATATATTTT. It yields the protein CASSVGDGSGNTIYF.